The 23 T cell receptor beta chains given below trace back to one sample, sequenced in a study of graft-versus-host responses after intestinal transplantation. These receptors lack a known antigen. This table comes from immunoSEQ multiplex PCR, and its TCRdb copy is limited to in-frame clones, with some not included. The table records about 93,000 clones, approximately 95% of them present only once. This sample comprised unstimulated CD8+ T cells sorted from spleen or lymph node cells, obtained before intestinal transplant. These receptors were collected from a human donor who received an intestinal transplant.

The CDR3 loop reads CASSPPGTSGTLQFF. DNA for the CDR3: TGCGCCAGCAGCCCACCCGGGACTAGCGGGACCCTGCAGTTCTTC. The chain links TRBV4-1 to TRBJ2-1; TRBD2 matches 13 bases. J lost 12 bases, V lost 4 bases, and 9 bases had no gene match. Germline CDR1 and CDR2: MGHRA and YSYEKL. CDR3 length equals 15 residues.

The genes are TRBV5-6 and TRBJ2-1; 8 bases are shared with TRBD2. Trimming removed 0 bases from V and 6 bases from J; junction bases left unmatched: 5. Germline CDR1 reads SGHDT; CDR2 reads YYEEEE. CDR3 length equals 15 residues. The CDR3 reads CASSLGTSPFNEQFF. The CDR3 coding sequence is TGTGCCAGCAGCTTGGGGACTAGCCCCTTCAATGAGCAGTTCTTC.

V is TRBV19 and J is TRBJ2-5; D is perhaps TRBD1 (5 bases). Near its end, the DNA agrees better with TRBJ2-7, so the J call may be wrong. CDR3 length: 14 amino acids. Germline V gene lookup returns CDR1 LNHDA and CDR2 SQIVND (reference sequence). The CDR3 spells CASSIYDSRYEQYF. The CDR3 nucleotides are TGTGCCAGTAGTATCTATGACAGTCGATACGAGCAGTACTTC.

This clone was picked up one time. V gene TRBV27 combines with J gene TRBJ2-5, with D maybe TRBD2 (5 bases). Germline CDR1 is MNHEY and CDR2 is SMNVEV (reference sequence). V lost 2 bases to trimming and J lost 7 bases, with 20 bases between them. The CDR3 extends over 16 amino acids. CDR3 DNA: TGTGCCAGCAGTTTACTCAGCGGTACTGGCGGTGGGACCCAGTACTTC. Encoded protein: CASSLLSGTGGGTQYF.

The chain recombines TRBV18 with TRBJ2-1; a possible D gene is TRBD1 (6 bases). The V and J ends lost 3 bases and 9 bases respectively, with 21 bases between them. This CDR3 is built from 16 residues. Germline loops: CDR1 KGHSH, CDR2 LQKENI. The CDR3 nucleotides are TGTGCCAGCTCACCGCCGGGAAGTGGGGGCTCTGGTGAGCAGTTCTTC. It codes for CASSPPGSGGSGEQFF.

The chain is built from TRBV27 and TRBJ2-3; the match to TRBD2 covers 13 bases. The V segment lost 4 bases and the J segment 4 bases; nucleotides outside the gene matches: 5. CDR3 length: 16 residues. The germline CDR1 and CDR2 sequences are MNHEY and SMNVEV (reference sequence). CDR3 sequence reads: CASSYLGTSGADTQYF. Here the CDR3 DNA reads TGTGCCAGCAGTTATCTGGGGACTAGCGGGGCAGATACGCAGTATTTT.

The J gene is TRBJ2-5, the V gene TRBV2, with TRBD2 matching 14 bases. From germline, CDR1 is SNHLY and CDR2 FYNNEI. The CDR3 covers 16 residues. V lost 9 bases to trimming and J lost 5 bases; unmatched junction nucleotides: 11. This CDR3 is CARETGLAGVRETQYF. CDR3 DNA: TGTGCCAGGGAAACGGGACTAGCGGGAGTGCGGGAGACCCAGTACTTC.

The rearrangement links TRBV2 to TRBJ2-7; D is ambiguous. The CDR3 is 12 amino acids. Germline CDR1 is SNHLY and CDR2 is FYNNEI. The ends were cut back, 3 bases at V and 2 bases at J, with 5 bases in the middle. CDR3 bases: TGTGCCAGCAGTGATTGGCCCTACGAGCAGTACTTC. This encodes CASSDWPYEQYF. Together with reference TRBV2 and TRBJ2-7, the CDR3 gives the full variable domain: EPEVTQTPSHQVTQMGQEVILRCVPISNHLYFYWYRQILGQKVEFLVSFYNNEISEKSEIFDDQFSVERPDGSNFTLKIRSTKLEDSAMYFCASSDWPYEQYFGPGTRLTVT.

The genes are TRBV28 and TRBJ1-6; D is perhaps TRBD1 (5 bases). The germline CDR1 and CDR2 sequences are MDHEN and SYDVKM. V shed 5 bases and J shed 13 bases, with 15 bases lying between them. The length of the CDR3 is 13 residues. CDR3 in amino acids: CASSISFGGPLHF. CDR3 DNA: TGTGCCAGCAGTATCTCCTTTGGGGGGCCCCTCCACTTT.

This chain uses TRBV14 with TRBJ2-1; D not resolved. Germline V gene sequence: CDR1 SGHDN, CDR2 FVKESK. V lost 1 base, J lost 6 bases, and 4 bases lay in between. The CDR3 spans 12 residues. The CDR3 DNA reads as TGTGCCAGCAGCCAAGCTAGCAATGAGCAGTTCTTC. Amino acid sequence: CASSQASNEQFF.

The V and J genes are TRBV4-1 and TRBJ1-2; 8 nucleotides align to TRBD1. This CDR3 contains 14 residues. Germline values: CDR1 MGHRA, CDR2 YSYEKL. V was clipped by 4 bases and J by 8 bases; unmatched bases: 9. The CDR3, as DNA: TGCGCCAGCAGCCGCGACAGGGGAGGCTACGGCTACACCTTC. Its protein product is CASSRDRGGYGYTF.

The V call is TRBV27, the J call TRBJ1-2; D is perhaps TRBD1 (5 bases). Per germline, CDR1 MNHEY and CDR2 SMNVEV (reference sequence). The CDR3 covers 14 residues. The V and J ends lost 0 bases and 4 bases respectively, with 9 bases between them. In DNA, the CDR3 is TGTGCCAGCAGTTTATCAAGGGACTTCTATGGCTACACCTTC. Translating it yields CASSLSRDFYGYTF.

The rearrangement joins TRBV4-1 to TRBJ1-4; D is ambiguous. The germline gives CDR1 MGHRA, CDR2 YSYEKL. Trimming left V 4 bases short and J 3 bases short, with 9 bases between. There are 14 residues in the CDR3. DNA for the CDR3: TGCGCCAGCAGCCTTGTCCCGGCTAATGAAAAACTGTTTTTT. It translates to CASSLVPANEKLFF.

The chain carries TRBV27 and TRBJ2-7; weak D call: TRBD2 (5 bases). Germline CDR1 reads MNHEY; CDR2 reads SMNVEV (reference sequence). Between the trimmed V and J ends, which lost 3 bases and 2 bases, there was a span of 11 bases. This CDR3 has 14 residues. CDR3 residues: CASSFSGAPYEQYF. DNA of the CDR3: TGTGCCAGCAGTTTCAGCGGAGCCCCCTACGAGCAGTACTTC.

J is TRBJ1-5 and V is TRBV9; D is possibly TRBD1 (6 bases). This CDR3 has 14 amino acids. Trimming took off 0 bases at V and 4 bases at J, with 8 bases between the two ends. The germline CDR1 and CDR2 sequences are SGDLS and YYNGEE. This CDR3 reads CASSVDTGNQPQHF. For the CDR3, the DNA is TGTGCCAGCAGCGTAGACACAGGGAATCAGCCCCAGCATTTT.

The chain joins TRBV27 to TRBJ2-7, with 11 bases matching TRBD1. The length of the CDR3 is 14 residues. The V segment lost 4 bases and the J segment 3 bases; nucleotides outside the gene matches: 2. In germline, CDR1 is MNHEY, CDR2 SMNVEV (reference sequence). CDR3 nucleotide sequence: TGTGCCAGCAGTTCCGGGACAGGGGGCTACGAGCAGTACTTC. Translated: CASSSGTGGYEQYF.

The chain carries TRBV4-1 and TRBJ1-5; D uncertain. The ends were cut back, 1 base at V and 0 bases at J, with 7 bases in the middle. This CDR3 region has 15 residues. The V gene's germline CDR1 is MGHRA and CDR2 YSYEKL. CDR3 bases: TGCGCCAGCAGCCAAGTGGCAGGTAGCAATCAGCCCCAGCATTTT. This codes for CASSQVAGSNQPQHF.

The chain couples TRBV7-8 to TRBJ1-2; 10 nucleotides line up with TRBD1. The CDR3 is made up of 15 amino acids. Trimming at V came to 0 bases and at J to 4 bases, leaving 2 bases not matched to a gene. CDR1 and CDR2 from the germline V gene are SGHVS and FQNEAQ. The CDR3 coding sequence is TGTGCCAGCAGCTTAGCGCGGACAGGGGGCTATGGCTACACCTTC. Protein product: CASSLARTGGYGYTF.

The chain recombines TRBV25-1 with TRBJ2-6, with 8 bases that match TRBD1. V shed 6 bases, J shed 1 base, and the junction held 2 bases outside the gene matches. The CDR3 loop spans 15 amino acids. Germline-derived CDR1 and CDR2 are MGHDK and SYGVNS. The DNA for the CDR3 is TGTGCCAGCAGCGACAGGGGATCTGGGGCCAACGTCCTGACTTTC. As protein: CASSDRGSGANVLTF.

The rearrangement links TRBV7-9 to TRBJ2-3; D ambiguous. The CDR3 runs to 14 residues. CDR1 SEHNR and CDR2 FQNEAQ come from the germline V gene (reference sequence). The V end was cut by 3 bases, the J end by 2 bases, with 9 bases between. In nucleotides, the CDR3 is TGTGCCAGCAGCTTGCTAGATTCCACAGATACGCAGTATTTT. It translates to CASSLLDSTDTQYF.

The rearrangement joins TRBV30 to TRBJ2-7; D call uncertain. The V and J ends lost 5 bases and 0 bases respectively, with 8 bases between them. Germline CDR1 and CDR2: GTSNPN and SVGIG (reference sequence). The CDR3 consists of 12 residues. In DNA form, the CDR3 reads TGTGCCTGGGCCACAGTCTCCTACGAGCAGTACTTC. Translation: CAWATVSYEQYF.

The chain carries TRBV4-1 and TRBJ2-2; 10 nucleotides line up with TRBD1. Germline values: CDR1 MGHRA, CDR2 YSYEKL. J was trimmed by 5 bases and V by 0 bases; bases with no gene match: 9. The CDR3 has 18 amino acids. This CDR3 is CASSQEIFGTGVTGELFF. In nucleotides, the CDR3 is TGCGCCAGCAGCCAAGAAATATTTGGGACAGGGGTTACCGGGGAGCTGTTTTTT.

CDR3 residues: CASSPRTGGGTRYF. In DNA, the CDR3 is TGTGCCAGCAGTCCAAGGACAGGGGGCGGGACGCGGTACTTC. V and J are TRBV28 and TRBJ2-4, with TRBD1 matching 11 bases. There are 14 residues in the CDR3. Germline V CDR1 and CDR2: MDHEN, SYDVKM. J was trimmed by 15 bases and V by 5 bases; bases with no gene match: 12.